The present T cell receptor beta chain was sequenced within a study of graft-versus-host responses after intestinal transplantation. Study in general: Anti-thymocyte globulin served as induction for all recipients, who then took tacrolimus and steroids for around 3 years. Study observations and caveats: Some GvH clones were seen earlier in gut or blood, suggesting intestinal origin. Allografts carried high graft-versus-host to host-versus-graft clonal ratios in patients having graft-donor T cell macrochimerism.

Sequencing was performed with immunoSEQ multiplex PCR; in TCRdb, only in-frame clones are kept and a portion is missing. The sample lists some 88,000 clones, just over 90% occurring once. This CDR3 has 12 amino acids. J gave up 5 bases and V 3 bases, and 0 bases lay outside the gene matches. Germline CDR1 and CDR2: SGHNT and YYREEE (reference sequence). As regards this clone: Its antigen is unidentified.

The origin of this receptor is a human donor who received an intestinal transplant. The chain recombines TRBV5-4 with TRBJ2-3, with 7 bases identical to TRBD2. The sequencing used unstimulated CD8+ T cells sorted from spleen or lymph node cells, collected before intestinal transplant. CDR3 DNA: TGTGCCAGCAGCTGGGGGGGAGATACGCAGTATTTT. This sequence encodes CASSWGGDTQYF.